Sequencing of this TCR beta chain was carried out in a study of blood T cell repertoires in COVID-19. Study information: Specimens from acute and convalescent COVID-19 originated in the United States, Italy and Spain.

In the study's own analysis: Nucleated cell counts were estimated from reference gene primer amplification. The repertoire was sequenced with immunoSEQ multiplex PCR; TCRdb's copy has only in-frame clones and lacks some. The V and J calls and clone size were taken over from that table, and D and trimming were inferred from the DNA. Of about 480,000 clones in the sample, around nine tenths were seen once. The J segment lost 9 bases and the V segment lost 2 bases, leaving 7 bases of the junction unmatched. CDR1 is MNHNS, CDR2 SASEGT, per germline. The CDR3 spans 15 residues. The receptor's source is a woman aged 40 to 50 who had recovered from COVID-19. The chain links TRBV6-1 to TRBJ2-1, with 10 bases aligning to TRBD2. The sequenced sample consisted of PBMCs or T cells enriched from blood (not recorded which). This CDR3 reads CASSERLAGDSEQFF. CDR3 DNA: TGTGCCAGCAGTGAACGGCTAGCGGGAGATAGTGAGCAGTTCTTC.